What follows are 10 T cell receptor beta chains derived from one specimen sequenced in a study of a mutant IDH1 vaccine in newly diagnosed glioma. The time point was: week 35, safety follow-up. Each vaccine dose was 300 ug of mutant IDH1 20-mer peptide, with topical imiquimod. Data came from immunoSEQ multiplex PCR; TCRdb stores just in-frame clones and leaves some out. This table has roughly 54,000 clones, around 84% appearing once. No antigen has been assigned to these receptors. The source was PBMCs, collected from a glioma patient whose treatment included an IDH1 peptide vaccine. These receptors all stem from a young woman with glioma.

This chain joins TRBV29-1 and TRBJ2-1, with D possibly TRBD2 on 5 matching bases. V shed 4 bases and J shed 12 bases, with 10 bases lying between them. Germline V lookup: CDR1 SQVTM, CDR2 ANQGSEA. This CDR3 has 10 amino acids. DNA for the CDR3: TGCAGCGTTGGGGAGTGGGCGCAGTTCTTC. As protein: CSVGEWAQFF.

The chain joins TRBV7-3 to TRBJ2-7, with D possibly being TRBD2 (7 bases). The CDR3 sequence is 14 residues long. CDR1 and CDR2 (germline): SGHTA, FQGTGA. V gave up 4 bases and J gave up 3 bases, with 13 bases separating them. CDR3 DNA: TGTGCCAGCAGCTGGCGGGGGCTCAACTACGAGCAGTACTTC. Translated: CASSWRGLNYEQYF.

This clone showed up just once. The V call is TRBV6-4, the J call TRBJ2-1; no firm D call. V lost 3 bases and J lost 6, with 12 bases in between. The CDR3 loop spans 14 amino acids. Germline values: CDR1 MRHNA, CDR2 SNTAGT. DNA for the CDR3: TGTGCCAGCAGTGAGAGGATAGAGGCCAATGAGCAGTTCTTC. This gives the protein CASSERIEANEQFF.

J is TRBJ2-3 and V is TRBV7-9, with TRBD1 matching 8 bases. Germline V gene lookup returns CDR1 SEHNR and CDR2 FQNEAQ (reference sequence). V trimming: 3 bases; J trimming: 6 bases; junction bases outside the gene matches: 11. The CDR3 consists of 16 residues. CDR3 sequence: CASSLAQGAAQDTQYF. The CDR3 DNA reads as TGTGCCAGCAGCTTGGCGCAGGGGGCGGCCCAGGATACGCAGTATTTT.

The chain uses TRBV5-6 and TRBJ2-2; 8 positions match TRBD1. This CDR3 is built from 13 residues. V was pared by 5 bases and J by 5 bases, with 2 bases of the junction left unmatched. Looked up from germline, CDR1 is SGHDT and CDR2 is YYEEEE. The CDR3 sequence: CASSRTGTGELFF. CDR3 nucleotide sequence: TGTGCCAGCAGTAGGACAGGGACCGGGGAGCTGTTTTTT.

This chain links TRBV7-9 with TRBJ1-2; no definite D call. The germline V and J ends were trimmed by 8 bases and 2 bases, with 15 bases remaining between them. The CDR3 consists of 14 residues. The germline gives CDR1 SEHNR, CDR2 FQNEAQ (reference sequence). The CDR3 DNA reads as TGTGCCAGCTTGGGAGGGCCTGCAAACTATGGCTACACCTTC. This gives the protein CASLGGPANYGYTF.

The chain has TRBV4-2 and TRBJ2-1; 10 positions match TRBD2. This CDR3 is 17 amino acids long. J lost 5 bases, V lost 3 bases, and 10 bases had no gene match. Germline V gene data show CDR1 as LGHNA and CDR2 as YNFKEQ. The CDR3 region has the DNA TGTGCCAGCAGCCACACACTTAGCGGGAGGTTCGACAATGAGCAGTTCTTC. It codes for CASSHTLSGRFDNEQFF.

The rearrangement uses TRBV9 and TRBJ1-2, with D tentatively TRBD1 (5 bases). Germline CDR1 and CDR2: SGDLS and YYNGEE. This CDR3 is 12 amino acids long. Trimming pared 0 bases from V and 8 bases from J, leaving 8 bases between. The CDR3 here is CASSVGGTGYTF. CDR3 DNA sequence: TGTGCCAGCAGCGTAGGGGGGACGGGCTACACCTTC.

V and J are TRBV7-8 and TRBJ2-2; maybe TRBD1 (5 bases). Germline assignment: CDR1 SGHVS and CDR2 FQNEAQ. The CDR3 covers 13 residues. Trimming removed 5 bases at V and 3 bases at J, with 7 bases between. The CDR3 sequence is CASSPTDTGELFF. The CDR3 coding sequence is TGTGCCAGCAGCCCGACAGACACCGGGGAGCTGTTTTTT.

The chain links TRBV12-5 to TRBJ1-5; D gene uncertain. Germline V gene sequence: CDR1 LGHNT, CDR2 FRNRAP. There are 14 residues in the CDR3. Trimming took 4 bases from V and 0 from J, leaving 7 bases between them. CDR3 in DNA: TGTGCTAGTGGTTCGGACGGTAGCAATCAGCCCCAGCATTTT. Translated: CASGSDGSNQPQHF.